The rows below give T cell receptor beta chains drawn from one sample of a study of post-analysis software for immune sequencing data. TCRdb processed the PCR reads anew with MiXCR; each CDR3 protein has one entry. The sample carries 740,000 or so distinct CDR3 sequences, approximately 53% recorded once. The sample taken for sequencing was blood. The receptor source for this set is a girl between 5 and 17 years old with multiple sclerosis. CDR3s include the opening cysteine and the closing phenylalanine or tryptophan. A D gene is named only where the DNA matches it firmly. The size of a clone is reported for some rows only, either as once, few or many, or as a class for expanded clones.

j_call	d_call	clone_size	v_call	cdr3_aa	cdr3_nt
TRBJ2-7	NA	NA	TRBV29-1	CSSGVGEYF	TGCAGCTCTGGGGTGGGGGAGTACTTC
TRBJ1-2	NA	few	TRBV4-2	CASSQDQRANYGYTF	TGTGCCAGCAGCCAAGATCAGAGGGCGAACTATGGCTACACCTTC
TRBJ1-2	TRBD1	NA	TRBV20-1	CSARRAFDREGYTF	TGCAGTGCTCGAAGAGCATTTGACAGGGAGGGCTACACCTTC
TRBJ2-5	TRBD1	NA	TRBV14	CASSQAGTAFRSQYF	TGTGCCAGCAGCCAAGCCGGGACAGCCTTTAGGAGCCAGTACTTC
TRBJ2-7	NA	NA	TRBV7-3	CASSLSGEGVGLQYF	TGTGCCAGCAGCTTATCAGGGGAGGGGGTCGGTCTGCAGTACTTC
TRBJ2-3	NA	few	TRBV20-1	CSAEDSFLADTQYF	TGCAGTGCCGAGGACAGCTTTTTAGCAGATACGCAGTATTTT
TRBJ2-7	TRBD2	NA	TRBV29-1	CSVRGLAGSSYEQYF	TGCAGCGTTCGCGGACTAGCGGGTTCCTCCTACGAGCAGTACTTC
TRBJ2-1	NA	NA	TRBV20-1	CSARPAGGTYNEQFF	TGCAGTGCTAGGCCAGCAGGAGGTACTTACAATGAGCAGTTCTTC
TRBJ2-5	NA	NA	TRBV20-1	CSANPRDGRQETQYF	TGCAGTGCTAATCCCCGGGACGGACGACAAGAGACCCAGTACTTC
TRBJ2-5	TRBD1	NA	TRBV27	CASSYDRGETQYF	TGTGCCAGCAGTTACGACAGGGGTGAGACCCAGTACTTC
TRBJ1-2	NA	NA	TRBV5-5	CASTTTGIVNYGYTF	TGTGCCAGCACCACCACAGGGATCGTTAACTATGGCTACACCTTC
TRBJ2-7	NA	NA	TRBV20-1	CSARAGQEGQYF	TGCAGTGCTAGGGCCGGACAGGAGGGCCAGTACTTC
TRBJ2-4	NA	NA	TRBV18	CASSPGTSKNIQYF	TGTGCCAGCTCACCCGGGACATCCAAAAACATTCAGTACTTC
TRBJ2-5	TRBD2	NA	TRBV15	CATSSLTLAGVETQYF	TGTGCCACCAGCAGCCTAACATTAGCGGGAGTGGAGACCCAGTACTTC
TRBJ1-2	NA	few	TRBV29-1	CSVGGDGFNYGYTF	TGCAGCGTTGGGGGAGACGGATTTAACTATGGCTACACCTTC
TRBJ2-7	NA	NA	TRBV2	CASSDTGRSYEQYF	TGTGCCAGCAGTGACACAGGGAGGTCCTACGAGCAGTACTTC
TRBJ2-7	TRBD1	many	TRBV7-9	CASSPRTGYEQYF	TGTGCCAGCAGCCCGCGGACAGGGTACGAGCAGTACTTC
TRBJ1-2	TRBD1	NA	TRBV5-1	CASSGTGTGSHSYTF	TGCGCCAGCAGCGGAACCGGGACAGGGTCCCATAGCTACACCTTC
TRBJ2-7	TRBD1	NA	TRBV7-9	CASAPAGGPSYEQYF	TGTGCCAGCGCCCCGGCAGGGGGACCCTCCTACGAGCAGTACTTC
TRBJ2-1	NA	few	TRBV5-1	CASTDRSGPRSEQFF	TGCGCCAGCACCGACCGGAGCGGCCCGCGGAGTGAGCAGTTCTTC
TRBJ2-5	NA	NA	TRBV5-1	CASSHGLSAETQYF	TGCGCCAGCAGCCATGGACTCTCGGCAGAGACCCAGTACTTC
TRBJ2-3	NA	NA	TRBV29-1	CSALAAVDTQYF	TGCAGCGCTCTAGCAGCCGTAGATACGCAGTATTTT
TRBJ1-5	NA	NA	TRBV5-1	CASSLGGAGFNQPQHF	TGCGCCAGCAGCTTGGGCGGGGCGGGCTTCAATCAGCCCCAGCATTTT
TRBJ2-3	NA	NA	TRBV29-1	CSVQRQTSGTDTQYF	TGCAGCGTTCAGCGACAGACCTCTGGCACAGATACGCAGTATTTT
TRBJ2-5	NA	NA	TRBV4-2	CASSQEGLGETQYF	TGTGCCAGCAGCCAAGAGGGTTTAGGTGAGACCCAGTACTTC
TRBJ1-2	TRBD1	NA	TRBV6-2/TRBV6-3	CASNPGGRGPRSHTF	TGTGCCAGCAACCCCGGGGGCAGGGGGCCGAGGAGCCACACCTTC
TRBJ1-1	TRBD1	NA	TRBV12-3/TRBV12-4	CASRSTGGGNTEAFF	TGTGCCAGCAGGTCAACAGGGGGCGGGAACACTGAAGCTTTCTTT